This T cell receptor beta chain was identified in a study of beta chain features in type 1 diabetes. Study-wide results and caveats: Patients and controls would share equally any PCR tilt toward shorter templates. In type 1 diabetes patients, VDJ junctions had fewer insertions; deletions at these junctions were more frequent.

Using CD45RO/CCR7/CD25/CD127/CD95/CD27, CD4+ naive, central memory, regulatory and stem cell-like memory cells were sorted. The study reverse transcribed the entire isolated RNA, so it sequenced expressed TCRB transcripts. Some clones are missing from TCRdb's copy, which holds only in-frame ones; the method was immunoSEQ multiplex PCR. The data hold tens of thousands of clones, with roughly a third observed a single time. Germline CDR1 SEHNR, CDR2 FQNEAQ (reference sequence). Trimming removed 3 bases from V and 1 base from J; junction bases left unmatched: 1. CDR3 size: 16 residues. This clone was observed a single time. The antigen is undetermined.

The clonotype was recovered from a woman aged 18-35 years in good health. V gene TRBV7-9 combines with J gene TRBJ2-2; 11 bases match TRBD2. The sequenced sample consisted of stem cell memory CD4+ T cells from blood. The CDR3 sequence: CASSFTSGGNTGELFF. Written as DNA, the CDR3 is TGTGCCAGCAGCTTCACTAGCGGGGGGAACACCGGGGAGCTGTTTTTT.